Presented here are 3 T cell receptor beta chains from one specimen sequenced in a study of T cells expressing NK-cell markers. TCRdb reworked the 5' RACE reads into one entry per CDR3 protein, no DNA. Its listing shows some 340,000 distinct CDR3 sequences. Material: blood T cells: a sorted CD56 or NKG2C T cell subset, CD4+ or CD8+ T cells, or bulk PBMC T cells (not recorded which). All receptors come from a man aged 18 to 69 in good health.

The CDR3 spells CASSRRRDRGETQYF. J is TRBJ2-5 and V is TRBV7-8; without DNA, the TCRdb call of TRBD1 cannot be checked. The CDR3 length is 15 residues. Germline values: CDR1 SGHVS, CDR2 FQNEAQ. Full variable domain (missing parts from reference TRBV7-8 and TRBJ2-5): GAGVSQSPRYKVAKRGQDVALRCDPISGHVSLFWYQQALGQGPEFLTYFQNEAQLDKSGLPSDRFFAERPEGSVSTLKIQRTQQEDSAVYLCASSRRRDRGETQYFGPGTRLLVL.

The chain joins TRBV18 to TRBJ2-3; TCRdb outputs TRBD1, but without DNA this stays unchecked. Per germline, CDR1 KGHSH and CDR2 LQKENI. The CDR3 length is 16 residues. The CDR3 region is CASSPDSGRITDTQYF.

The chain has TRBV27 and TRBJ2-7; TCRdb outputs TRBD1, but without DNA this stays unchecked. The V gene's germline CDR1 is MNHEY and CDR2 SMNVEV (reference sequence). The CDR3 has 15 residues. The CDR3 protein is CASSLRTGRGYEQYF.